This T cell receptor (beta chain) was profiled in a study of T cells after yellow fever vaccination. Study results and caveats: Booster sampling recovered most clones from primary vaccination (approximately 97% CD4, 88% CD8). A small proportion of clonotypes was detected in both the CD4 and CD8 compartments.

On this clonotype itself: Its antigen is as yet unknown.

V was cut by 2 bases and J by 4 bases, with 19 bases left in between. There are 17 residues in the CDR3. Germline V gene data show CDR1 as SEHNR and CDR2 as FQNEAQ (reference sequence). They built TCR cDNA with 5'RACE template switching, a step that put in a universal primer site and UMIs. TCRdb analysed the 5' RACE reads with MiXCR anew, one entry per CDR3 protein. Among fewer than 85,000 distinct CDR3 sequences listed, roughly 7.7% were seen once. The V and J genes are TRBV7-9 and TRBJ2-3; D is possibly TRBD2 (6 bases). The receptor was derived from a man aged 30 to 39 who received the YFV17D yellow fever vaccine. The sample was CD8+ T cells sorted from PBMCs, taken on the day of the yellow fever booster vaccination. The CDR3 region is CASSLLVPGRDADTQYF. The DNA of the CDR3 is TGTGCCAGCAGCTTATTGGTGCCCGGGCGGGATGCAGATACGCAGTATTTT.